These 20 T cell receptor beta chains share one sample of origin, sequenced in a study of blood T cells in healthy people across ages. Primers used in a second PCR of about 6 to 11 cycles were a sample-barcoded 5' primer and a J-beta primer mix. One entry per CDR3 protein, called by TCRdb with MiXCR from the 5' RACE reads. The sample yields over 1,200,000 distinct CDR3 sequences, almost 60% seen once. The specimen sequenced was blood. The receptors shown here come from a man in his late teens or twenties in good health.

The chain has TRBV7-8 and TRBJ1-4; unclear D gene. From germline, CDR1 is SGHVS and CDR2 FQNEAQ. The CDR3 sequence is 15 residues long. Trimming cost V 0 bases and J 4 bases, with 9 bases left between them. Here the CDR3 DNA reads TGTGCCAGCAGCTTAGCTGAAGGGAATAATGAAAAACTGTTTTTT. Residues: CASSLAEGNNEKLFF.

In its sample, this clonotype was seen once. The chain joins TRBV12-3 or TRBV12-4 to TRBJ2-1; tentatively, D is TRBD2 (5 bases). The CDR3 loop spans 11 amino acids. Deletions cut 6 bases from V and 12 bases from J, with 12 bases between. This CDR3 is CASRVLGLQFF. Written as DNA, the CDR3 is TGTGCCAGCAGAGTACTAGGGTTGCAGTTCTTC.

DNA for the CDR3: TGTGCCGGTGGGGGGCGGGGATACACAGATACGCAGTATTTT. Its protein product is CAGGGRGYTDTQYF. The chain couples TRBV27 to TRBJ2-3; D tentatively reads TRBD1 or TRBD2 (6 bases each). Trimming stripped 11 bases from V and 2 bases from J, with 17 bases between. CDR3 length equals 14 residues. From germline, CDR1 is MNHEY and CDR2 SMNVEV (reference sequence).

This chain uses TRBV12-3 or TRBV12-4 with TRBJ2-5, with D maybe TRBD1 (5 bases). Trimming shortened V by 5 bases and J by 3 bases, and 13 bases separated the two germline ends. This CDR3 has 14 amino acids. The CDR3 loop is CASSPYRQKETQYF. The CDR3 coding sequence is TGTGCCAGCAGTCCCTATCGACAGAAAGAGACCCAGTACTTC.

The chain couples TRBV10-3 to TRBJ2-7; D gene uncertain. The CDR3 length is 12 residues. Trimming left V 0 bases short and J 5 bases short, with 5 bases between. The V gene's germline CDR1 is ENHRY and CDR2 SYGVKD. The CDR3 loop reads CAISESHHEQYF. CDR3 coding DNA: TGTGCCATCAGTGAGTCTCACCACGAGCAGTACTTC.

This chain joins TRBV4-1 and TRBJ1-1; perhaps TRBD1 as D (6 bases). The CDR3 covers 16 residues. The germline CDR1 and CDR2 sequences are MGHRA and YSYEKL. The V gene lost 0 bases and the J gene lost 3 bases, with 14 bases spanning the gap. The CDR3 spells CASSQERARGYTEAFF. DNA for the CDR3: TGCGCCAGCAGCCAAGAAAGGGCCAGGGGATACACTGAAGCTTTCTTT.

A single count supports this clonotype. The chain recombines TRBV29-1 with TRBJ2-5, with 9 bases aligning to TRBD1. The V segment lost 4 bases and the J segment 11 bases; nucleotides outside the gene matches: 11. This CDR3 is built from 13 residues. In germline, CDR1 is SQVTM, CDR2 ANQGSEA. The CDR3 region is CSVAGTGLREQYF. DNA for the CDR3: TGCAGCGTTGCCGGGACAGGGTTGCGTGAGCAGTACTTC.

In this sample, this clonotype turned up a few times. CDR3 region: CASSLTSGGDNYQETQYF. The CDR3, as DNA: TGTGCCAGCAGTTTAACTAGCGGGGGAGACAACTATCAAGAGACCCAGTACTTC. The V gene is TRBV2, the J gene TRBJ2-5, with 11 bases aligning to TRBD2. The CDR3 is 18 residues long. Per the germline V gene, CDR1 is SNHLY and CDR2 is FYNNEI. V trimming: 5 bases; J trimming: 2 bases; junction bases outside the gene matches: 13.

This clonotype was recorded many times. In nucleotides, the CDR3 is TGTGCCAGCAGCTTAGCGACTAGCGGGGGGGCCACTGAGCAGTTCTTC. Protein sequence: CASSLATSGGATEQFF. This rearrangement joins TRBV7-2 to TRBJ2-1; 14 positions match TRBD2. V was clipped by 0 bases and J by 9 bases; unmatched bases: 4. The germline V gene has CDR1 SGHTA and CDR2 FQGNSA. This CDR3 contains 16 residues. Full variable domain (outside the CDR3, taken from reference TRBV7-2 and TRBJ2-1): GAGVSQSPSNKVTEKGKDVELRCDPISGHTALYWYRQSLGQGLEFLIYFQGNSAPDKSGLPSDRFSAERTGGSVSTLTIQRTQQEDSAVYLCASSLATSGGATEQFFGPGTRLTVL.

The rearrangement joins TRBV4-1 to TRBJ2-3, with 7 bases matching TRBD1. The CDR3 consists of 15 residues. With 8 bases clipped from V and 0 bases from J, the junction kept 8 bases outside the gene matches. CDR1 and CDR2 from the germline V gene are MGHRA and YSYEKL. The CDR3, as DNA: TGCGCCAGCGGCTGGGACAGCTCTAGCACAGATACGCAGTATTTT. Translated: CASGWDSSSTDTQYF.

This clonotype has a count of ten or more. The V and J genes are TRBV6-5 and TRBJ1-2; D gene ambiguous. Trimming took off 0 bases at V and 4 bases at J, with 9 bases between the two ends. The CDR3 covers 14 residues. Germline V gene sequence: CDR1 MNHEY, CDR2 SVGAGI. This chain's CDR3 is CASSYSRDTYGYTF. The CDR3 DNA sequence: TGTGCCAGCAGTTACTCGCGGGATACCTATGGCTACACCTTC.

The V call is TRBV5-1, the J call TRBJ2-1, with 9 bases lining up with TRBD2. The length of the CDR3 is 15 residues. The germline CDR1 and CDR2 sequences are SGHRS and YFSETQ. V dropped 4 bases and J dropped 3; count of bases not matched to a gene: 5. CDR3 nucleotides: TGCGCCAGCAGCCGATCGACTAGCGGCTACAATGAGCAGTTCTTC. Protein product: CASSRSTSGYNEQFF.

The chain has TRBV7-9 and TRBJ2-2; possible D gene TRBD1, 6 bases. The CDR3 is made up of 19 amino acids. V was trimmed by 3 bases and J by 0 bases, leaving 20 bases between them. Germline V gives CDR1 SEHNR, CDR2 FQNEAQ (reference sequence). The CDR3 is CASSLPGGQTISNTGELFF. In nucleotides, the CDR3 is TGTGCCAGCAGCTTGCCTGGGGGACAAACCATATCGAACACCGGGGAGCTGTTTTTT. Variable domain in full (rest from reference TRBV7-9 and TRBJ2-2): DTGVSQNPRHKITKRGQNVTFRCDPISEHNRLYWYRQTLGQGPEFLTYFQNEAQLEKSRLLSDRFSAERPKGSFSTLEIQRTEQGDSAMYLCASSLPGGQTISNTGELFFGEGSRLTVL.

The chain has TRBV29-1 and TRBJ2-1; 8 nucleotides agree with TRBD2. The CDR3 contains 14 residues. Germline lookup yields CDR1 SQVTM and CDR2 ANQGSEA. The V and J ends lost 7 bases and 6 bases, in that order; junction bases with no gene match: 11. The CDR3 bases are TGCAGCGCGAATAGCGGGGCCTCAGTCAATGAGCAGTTCTTC. It specifies CSANSGASVNEQFF.

V gene TRBV28 combines with J gene TRBJ1-5, with 8 bases aligning to TRBD1. Germline trimming cut 7 bases from V and 8 bases from J; bases unmatched to any gene: 16. The germline gives CDR1 MDHEN, CDR2 SYDVKM. CDR3 length equals 16 residues. In DNA, the CDR3 is TGTGCCAGCACCGTATCCCCCGGACAGGGTCTTAAGCCCCAGCATTTT. Encoded protein: CASTVSPGQGLKPQHF.

The chain couples TRBV27 to TRBJ2-7; D is tentatively TRBD1 or TRBD2 (5 bases each). Looked up from germline, CDR1 is MNHEY and CDR2 is SMNVEV (reference sequence). Deletions cut 4 bases from V and 2 bases from J, with 18 bases between. The CDR3 has 16 residues. The CDR3 protein is CASSSQNPGPTYEQYF. CDR3 DNA sequence: TGTGCCAGCAGTTCACAAAACCCGGGACCCACCTACGAGCAGTACTTC.

The rearrangement uses TRBV20-1 and TRBJ2-7; D is uncertain. The CDR3 loop spans 13 amino acids. The ends were cut back, 6 bases at V and 6 bases at J, with 18 bases in the middle. Germline lookup yields CDR1 DFQATT and CDR2 SNEGSKA (reference sequence). CDR3 nucleotides: TGCAGTGCCCATAAGGGTTTCGGGCGCGAGCAGTACTTC. Its translation: CSAHKGFGREQYF.

This clonotype was seen more than once but under ten times. V and J are TRBV20-1 and TRBJ2-5; D is unclear. The CDR3 is 12 residues long. Trimming took off 4 bases at V and 1 base at J, with 7 bases between the two ends. Germline CDR1 and CDR2: DFQATT and SNEGSKA (reference sequence). CDR3 nucleotide sequence: TGCAGTGCTACCCGACCCCAAGAGACCCAGTACTTC. Encoded protein: CSATRPQETQYF.

The chain combines TRBV27 with TRBJ2-1; 10 bases are shared with TRBD1. Germline-derived CDR1 and CDR2 are MNHEY and SMNVEV (reference sequence). Germline trimming cut 5 bases from V and 8 bases from J; bases unmatched to any gene: 12. The CDR3 contains 16 residues. For the CDR3, the DNA is TGTGCCAGCAGTAGGGGACAGGGGAAAAAACAATATGAGCAGTTCTTC. Translation: CASSRGQGKKQYEQFF.

The genes are TRBV29-1 and TRBJ1-2, with 11 bases fitting TRBD1. The germline CDR1 and CDR2 sequences are SQVTM and ANQGSEA. After removal of 5 bases from V and 2 bases from J, the junction contained 7 bases not matched to a gene. CDR3 length: 15 amino acids. The CDR3 DNA is TGCAGCGTTAGAACCGGGACAGGGGGAAACTATGGCTACACCTTC. The encoded protein is CSVRTGTGGNYGYTF.